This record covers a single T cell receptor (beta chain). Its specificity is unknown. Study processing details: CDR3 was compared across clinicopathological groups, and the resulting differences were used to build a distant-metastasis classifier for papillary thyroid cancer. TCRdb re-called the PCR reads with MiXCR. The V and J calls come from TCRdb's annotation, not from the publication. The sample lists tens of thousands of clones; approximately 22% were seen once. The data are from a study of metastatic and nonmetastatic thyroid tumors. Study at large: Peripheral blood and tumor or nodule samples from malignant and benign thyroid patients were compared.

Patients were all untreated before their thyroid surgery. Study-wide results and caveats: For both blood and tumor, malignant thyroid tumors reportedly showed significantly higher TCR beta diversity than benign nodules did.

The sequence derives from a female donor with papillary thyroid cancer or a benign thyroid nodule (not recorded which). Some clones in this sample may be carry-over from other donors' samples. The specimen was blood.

The chain's CDR3 is CASSGRWEQFF. The CDR3 DNA reads as TGTGCCAGCAGTGGTCGTTGGGAGCAGTTCTTC. This chain links TRBV12-3 or TRBV12-4 with TRBJ2-1, with D unresolved. V was cut by 5 bases and J by 10 bases, with 9 bases left in between. There are 11 residues in the CDR3.